This T cell receptor beta chain was retrieved from a study of blood T cell repertoires in COVID-19. Repertoires were generated with immunoSEQ multiplex PCR, while TCRdb's copy carries only in-frame clones and drops some. The data hold nearly 200,000 clones, with approximately 91% observed a single time. The clonotype was recovered from a woman aged 40 to 50 who had recovered from COVID-19. The sequenced sample consisted of peripheral blood.

The CDR3 spells CASSAGLAGEGSHEQYF. CDR3 DNA: TGTGCCAGCAGCGCTGGACTAGCGGGAGAGGGTTCCCACGAGCAGTACTTC. The chain couples TRBV9 to TRBJ2-7; TRBD2 aligns across 13 bases. V shed 3 bases, J shed 5 bases, and the junction held 11 bases outside the gene matches. Germline values: CDR1 SGDLS, CDR2 YYNGEE. CDR3 length equals 17 residues.